The source of this T cell receptor (beta chain) is a study of cytomegalovirus exposure and HLA in healthy donors. Broader study findings: Cytomegalovirus status was reportedly diagnosed by the classifier with high sensitivity and specificity. In a later analysis, an Asian-associated ancestry cluster reportedly showed fewer N-insertions than the roughly 730-donor mean.

To note about this clone: Its antigen is still unknown.

In the PCR, 60 Vbeta and 13 Jbeta primers were used. Method: immunoSEQ multiplex PCR; TCRdb's copy keeps in-frame clones and lacks some. Counted here are more than 85,000 clones, approximately 80% occurring once; the ten biggest clones make up roughly 9.6%. Germline CDR1 and CDR2: GTSNPN and SVGIG (reference sequence). V was cut by 4 bases and J by 3 bases, with 13 bases left in between. This CDR3 is 14 amino acids long. The chain is built from TRBV30 and TRBJ1-5; D ambiguous. Material for sequencing was PBMCs. The TCR comes from a male donor in good health and CMV-seropositive. The CDR3 sequence is CAWKPPVLNQPQHF. The CDR3 region has the DNA TGTGCCTGGAAACCTCCGGTCCTCAATCAGCCCCAGCATTTT.